This is a list of T cell receptor beta chains from one sample in a study of blood T cell repertoires in COVID-19. Using immunoSEQ multiplex PCR, the repertoire was profiled, and TCRdb retains in-frame clones only, with some absent. The sample lists 300,000 to 350,000 clones, around nine tenths occurring once. The specimen was peripheral blood. Receptors were obtained from a woman between 18 and 30 years old who had recovered from COVID-19. Each CDR3 is given with its conserved first and last residue. D genes are given only for firm matches. Size values are once, few and many counts, or a class for expanded clones, and some rows have none.

v_call	clone_size	d_call	cdr3_length	j_call	cdr3_aa	cdr3_nt
TRBV5-1	NA	NA	16	TRBJ2-1	CASSFSGTSSYNEQFF	TGCGCCAGCAGCTTTTCCGGGACAAGCTCCTACAATGAGCAGTTCTTC
TRBV9	NA	NA	15	TRBJ2-1	CASSARGRPYNEQFF	TGTGCCAGCAGCGCGAGGGGGAGACCCTACAATGAGCAGTTCTTC
TRBV19	NA	TRBD2	14	TRBJ2-3	CASRPGGSTDTQYF	TGTGCCAGTAGACCGGGGGGTAGCACAGATACGCAGTATTTT
TRBV7-2	NA	TRBD1	14	TRBJ1-4	CASSSDRAVEKLFF	TGTGCCAGCAGCTCGGACAGGGCAGTTGAAAAACTGTTTTTT
TRBV20-1	NA	TRBD1	11	TRBJ2-1	CSAARGQEQFF	TGCAGTGCTGCTAGGGGGCAGGAGCAGTTCTTC
TRBV29-1	NA	TRBD1	13	TRBJ2-3	CSVDGQGTDTQYF	TGCAGCGTTGATGGACAGGGTACAGATACGCAGTATTTT
TRBV6-2/TRBV6-3	NA	NA	13	TRBJ1-1	CASSYRSGTEAFF	TGTGCCAGCAGTTATAGATCCGGGACTGAAGCTTTCTTT
TRBV6-9	once	NA	15	TRBJ1-2	CASSYRRRGQDGYTF	TGTGCCAGCAGTTACCGCCGGAGAGGGCAGGATGGCTACACCTTC
TRBV18	NA	TRBD2	17	TRBJ2-2	CASSPSRAGALGGELFF	TGTGCCAGCTCACCATCGAGAGCGGGAGCCTTGGGCGGGGAGCTGTTTTTT
TRBV9	NA	NA	15	TRBJ2-2	CASSVGTTNTGELFF	TGTGCCAGCAGCGTAGGGACTACCAACACCGGGGAGCTGTTTTTT
TRBV9	NA	NA	15	TRBJ1-3	CASSVEGGVENTIYF	TGTGCCAGCAGCGTAGAGGGGGGGGTGGAAAACACCATATATTTT
TRBV25-1	once	NA	14	TRBJ2-3	CASSDNQGLNTQYF	TGTGCCAGCAGTGATAACCAGGGACTTAATACGCAGTATTTT
TRBV11-3	NA	NA	15	TRBJ2-1	CASPTARSSYNEQFF	TGTGCCAGCCCGACGGCGCGGAGCTCCTACAATGAGCAGTTCTTC
TRBV24-1	NA	NA	13	TRBJ2-5	CATSDSLVETQYF	TGTGCCACCAGTGATTCTCTAGTGGAGACCCAGTACTTC
TRBV19	NA	NA	14	TRBJ2-3	CASSIGHSSDTQYF	TGTGCCAGTAGTATCGGCCATAGCTCAGATACGCAGTATTTT